A selection of T cell receptor beta chains follows, all from one sample in a study of graft-versus-host responses after intestinal transplantation. The protocol was immunoSEQ multiplex PCR, while the TCRdb copy is restricted to in-frame clones and leaves out a portion. Among 85,000 to 100,000 clones listed, 86% were seen once. The sequencing here drew on PBMCs, taken 255 days after intestinal transplant. Source of these receptors: a human patient who received an intestinal transplant, so some T cells may come from the graft donor. CDR3s include the opening cysteine and the closing phenylalanine or tryptophan. Each record gives: V gene, clone size, D gene, J gene, CDR3 DNA, CDR3 protein. A D gene is named only where the DNA matches it firmly. The size field is filled for only some rows; it gives once, few, many or a size class.

>TRBV28|once|-|TRBJ1-5
TGTGCCAGCAGTCCCAGTAACGGATATAGCAATCAGCCCCAGCATTTT
CASSPSNGYSNQPQHF
>TRBV5-5|-|TRBD1|TRBJ2-5
TGTGCCAGCAGTTACAGGGGAGAGACCCAGTACTTC
CASSYRGETQYF
>TRBV5-8|-|TRBD2|TRBJ2-5
TGTGCCAGCAGCTTGGTGACTAGCGGGGGGATCCCCTGGGGGGAGACCCAGTACTTC
CASSLVTSGGIPWGETQYF
>TRBV20-1|-|-|TRBJ2-3
TGCAGTGCTAAGTCGGATACGCAGTATTTT
CSAKSDTQYF
>TRBV11-2|-|-|TRBJ2-1
TGTGCCAGCAGCTTAGATCGCCCTGAGCAGTTCTTC
CASSLDRPEQFF
>TRBV5-4|-|TRBD1|TRBJ2-1
TGTGCCAGCAGCTTGGTCCCCCTAGGGACAGCCACTGAGCAGTTCTTC
CASSLVPLGTATEQFF
>TRBV6-1|-|-|TRBJ2-3
TGTGCCAGCAGTTTCCGGACAGGCACAGATACGCAGTATTTT
CASSFRTGTDTQYF
>TRBV25-1|-|-|TRBJ2-4
TGTGCCAGCAGTGGACCCGCCGAGGGTCTAGCCAAAAACATTCAGTACTTC
CASSGPAEGLAKNIQYF
>TRBV4-2|once|-|TRBJ2-1
TGTGCCAGCAGCCTATATCGCAGCGAATCCTACAATGAGCAGTTCTTC
CASSLYRSESYNEQFF
>TRBV28|few|-|TRBJ1-3
TGTGCCAGCAGTTTAGTCGCAGGCCTTGTTGGAAACACCATATATTTT
CASSLVAGLVGNTIYF
>TRBV30|-|-|TRBJ1-1
TGTGCCTGGAGTGAGGTCGGCTGGGGGACACAGGGTGTAGGGACTGAAGCTTTCTTT
CAWSEVGWGTQGVGTEAFF
>TRBV15|-|TRBD2|TRBJ2-3
TGTGCCACCAGCAGGCGGGGGGGCCTAGATACGCAGTATTTT
CATSRRGGLDTQYF
>TRBV28|-|-|TRBJ2-7
TGTGCCACCCGGCGTGGGGCTAGCTCCTACGAGCAGTACTTC
CATRRGASSYEQYF
>TRBV30|-|-|TRBJ1-2
TGTGCCTGGCACCGCTATGGCTACACCTTC
CAWHRYGYTF
>TRBV27|-|TRBD2|TRBJ2-1
TGTGCCAGCAGTCCTCGACTAGCGGGGGGCCTCAATGAGCAGTTCTTC
CASSPRLAGGLNEQFF
>TRBV27|-|-|TRBJ2-6
TGTGCCAGCAGTTTGGCCCGTGGGGCCAACGTCCTGACTTTC
CASSLARGANVLTF
>TRBV7-2|-|-|TRBJ1-6
TGTGCCAGCAGCTCCAGCCCGGACCGACAGATCCGACCGGATTCACCCCTCCACTTT
CASSSSPDRQIRPDSPLHF
>TRBV5-6|-|TRBD1|TRBJ2-3
TGTGCCAGCAGCTTCGGACAGGGTAGGAGGGATACGCAGTATTTT
CASSFGQGRRDTQYF
>TRBV5-6|-|-|TRBJ1-6
TGTGCCAGCAGCTTGGCCTCGGGGGGCCCTAATTCACCCCTCCACTTT
CASSLASGGPNSPLHF
>TRBV12-5|few|-|TRBJ1-2
TGTGCTAGTGGTTCCGGACACTCTAACTATGGCTACACCTTC
CASGSGHSNYGYTF
>TRBV15|-|-|TRBJ1-6
TGTGCCACCAGCAGAGTTGGGGAAATTTCACCCCTCCACTTT
CATSRVGEISPLHF
>TRBV14|-|-|TRBJ1-3
TGTGCCAGCAGCCAAGATCTTCCGGGAAACACCATATATTTT
CASSQDLPGNTIYF
>TRBV6-5|-|-|TRBJ1-5
TGTGCCAGCAGTTCGTGGGAGGGCAATCAGCCCCAGCATTTT
CASSSWEGNQPQHF
>TRBV7-8|-|-|TRBJ2-5
TGTGCCAGCAGCTTGGTCGACAGGCCCGACCTTATTCAAGAGACCCAGTACTTC
CASSLVDRPDLIQETQYF
>TRBV7-9|few|-|TRBJ2-7
TGTGCCAGCAGCTCCACGTCCTACGAGCAGTACTTC
CASSSTSYEQYF
>TRBV5-5|-|-|TRBJ2-2
TGTGCCAGCAGCTTGTGGAACACCGGGGAGCTGTTTTTT
CASSLWNTGELFF